A single sample gave rise to the 8 T cell receptor beta chains below, sequenced in a study of cytomegalovirus exposure and HLA in healthy donors. The assay was immunoSEQ multiplex PCR, and TCRdb's table has in-frame clones only and misses some. The table lists about 200,000 clones, roughly 82% of them singletons. The sequencing input was PBMCs. The origin of the receptors is a woman in her late teens or twenties in good health and CMV-seronegative.

The chain couples TRBV27 to TRBJ2-7; 8 bases are shared with TRBD2. V trimming: 8 bases; J trimming: 5 bases; junction bases outside the gene matches: 11. Per the germline V gene, CDR1 is MNHEY and CDR2 is SMNVEV (reference sequence). The CDR3 spans 14 residues. Here the CDR3 DNA reads TGTGCCAGCGTACGAGGCGGGAGGTCGAACGAGCAGTACTTC. It yields the protein CASVRGGRSNEQYF.

The J gene is TRBJ2-7, the V gene TRBV6-1; D gene uncertain. With 1 base removed from V and 3 bases from J, the gap between germline ends came to 10 bases. Germline V CDR1 and CDR2: MNHNS, SASEGT. This CDR3 has 14 amino acids. For the CDR3, the DNA is TGTGCCAGCAGTGAAGGTTCTCCTTTCTACGAGCAGTACTTC. This sequence encodes CASSEGSPFYEQYF.

The V and J genes are TRBV6-1 and TRBJ2-7; possibly TRBD2 for D (5 bases). The CDR3 is made up of 14 amino acids. Per germline, CDR1 MNHNS and CDR2 SASEGT. With 3 bases removed from V and 3 bases from J, the gap between germline ends came to 12 bases. CDR3 sequence (DNA): TGTGCCAGCAGTGAGGTCCGGGGAAGCTACGAGCAGTACTTC. Its protein product is CASSEVRGSYEQYF.

This rearrangement joins TRBV4-1 to TRBJ2-3, with D possibly matching TRBD2 (5 bases). Trimming took off 4 bases at V and 5 bases at J, with 7 bases between the two ends. Per the germline V gene, CDR1 is MGHRA and CDR2 is YSYEKL. This CDR3 comprises 12 residues. This chain's CDR3 is CASSRGLDTQYF. CDR3 in DNA: TGCGCCAGCAGCCGCGGACTAGATACGCAGTATTTT.

V gene TRBV19 combines with J gene TRBJ1-2; 7 bases match TRBD1. CDR1 is LNHDA, CDR2 SQIVND, per germline (reference sequence). The CDR3 has 16 amino acids. The V segment lost 5 bases and the J segment 3 bases; nucleotides outside the gene matches: 12. The CDR3 spells CASSHDREVYDYGYTF. CDR3 bases: TGTGCCAGTAGTCACGACAGGGAGGTTTATGACTATGGCTACACCTTC.

The rearrangement joins TRBV2 to TRBJ2-2; 9 bases line up with TRBD1. V lost 7 bases to trimming and J lost 5 bases; unmatched junction nucleotides: 8. This CDR3 spans 15 amino acids. Per germline, CDR1 SNHLY and CDR2 FYNNEI. CDR3 nucleotide sequence: TGTGCCAGCAAGACAGGGGGAACCTCTACCGGGGAGCTGTTTTTT. It is translated as CASKTGGTSTGELFF.

CDR3 coding DNA: TGTGCCAGCAGCATGGGGGATTGGGACAAACCCAATCAGCCCCAGCATTTT. It yields the protein CASSMGDWDKPNQPQHF. The rearrangement joins TRBV21-1 to TRBJ1-5; the table's D call, TRBD1, was not checked against the DNA. TRBV21-1 is annotated as a pseudogene. The CDR3 consists of 17 residues.

The CDR3 reads CASSWKTGFSGNTIYF. DNA for the CDR3: TGTGCCAGCAGTTGGAAAACAGGTTTCTCTGGAAACACCATATATTTT. The V and J genes are TRBV27 and TRBJ1-3; possibly TRBD1 for D (5 bases). CDR3 size: 16 residues. The V end was cut by 4 bases, the J end by 0 bases, with 13 bases between. CDR1 and CDR2 (germline): MNHEY, SMNVEV (reference sequence).